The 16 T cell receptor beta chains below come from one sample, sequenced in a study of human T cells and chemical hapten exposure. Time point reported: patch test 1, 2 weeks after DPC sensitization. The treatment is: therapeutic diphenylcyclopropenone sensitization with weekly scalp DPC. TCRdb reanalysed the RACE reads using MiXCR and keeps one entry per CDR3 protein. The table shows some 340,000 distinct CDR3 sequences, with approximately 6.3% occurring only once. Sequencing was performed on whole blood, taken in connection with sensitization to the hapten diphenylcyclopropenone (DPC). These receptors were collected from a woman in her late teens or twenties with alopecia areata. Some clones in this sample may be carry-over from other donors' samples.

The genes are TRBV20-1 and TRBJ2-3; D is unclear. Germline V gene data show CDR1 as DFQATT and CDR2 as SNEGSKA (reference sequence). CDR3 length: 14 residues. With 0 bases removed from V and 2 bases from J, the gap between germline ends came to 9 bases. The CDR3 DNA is TGCAGTGCTAGAGATCCGGTTGTCACAGATACGCAGTATTTT. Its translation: CSARDPVVTDTQYF.

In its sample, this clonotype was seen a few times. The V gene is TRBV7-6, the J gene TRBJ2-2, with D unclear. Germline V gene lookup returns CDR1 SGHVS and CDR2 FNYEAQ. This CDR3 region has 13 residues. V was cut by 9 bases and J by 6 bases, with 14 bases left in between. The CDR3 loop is CASTLGSAGELFF. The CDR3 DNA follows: TGTGCCAGTACTCTAGGTTCGGCCGGGGAGCTGTTTTTT.

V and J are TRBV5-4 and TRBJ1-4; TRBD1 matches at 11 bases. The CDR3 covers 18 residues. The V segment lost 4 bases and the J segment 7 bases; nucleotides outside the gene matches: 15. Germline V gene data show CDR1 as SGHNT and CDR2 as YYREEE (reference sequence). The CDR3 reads CASSPGQGAITRPEKLFF. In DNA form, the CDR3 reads TGTGCCAGCAGCCCAGGACAGGGGGCGATAACTCGTCCTGAAAAACTGTTTTTT. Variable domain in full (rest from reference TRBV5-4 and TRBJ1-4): ETGVTQSPTHLIKTRGQQVTLRCSSQSGHNTVSWYQQALGQGPQFIFQYYREEENGRGNFPPRFSGLQFPNYSSELNVNALELDDSALYLCASSPGQGAITRPEKLFFGSGTQLSVL.

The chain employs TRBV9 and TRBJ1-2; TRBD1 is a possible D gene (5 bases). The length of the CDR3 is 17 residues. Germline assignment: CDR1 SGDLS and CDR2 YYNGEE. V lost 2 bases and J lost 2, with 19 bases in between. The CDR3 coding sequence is TGTGCCAGCAGCGTCGGTGCAGGGCCTTTGCCCAACTATGGCTACACCTTC. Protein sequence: CASSVGAGPLPNYGYTF.

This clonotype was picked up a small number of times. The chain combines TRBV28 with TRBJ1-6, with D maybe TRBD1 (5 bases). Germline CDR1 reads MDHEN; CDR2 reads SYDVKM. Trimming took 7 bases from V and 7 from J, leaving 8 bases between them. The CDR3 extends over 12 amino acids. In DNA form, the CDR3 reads TGTGCCAGCATTGAGGGGAATTCACCCCTCCACTTT. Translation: CASIEGNSPLHF.

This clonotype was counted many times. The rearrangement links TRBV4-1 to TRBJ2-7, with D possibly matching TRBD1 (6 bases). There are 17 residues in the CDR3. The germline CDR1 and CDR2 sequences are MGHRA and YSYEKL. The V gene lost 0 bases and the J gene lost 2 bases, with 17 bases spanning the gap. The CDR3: CASSQDSWQGLPYEQYF. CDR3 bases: TGCGCCAGCAGCCAAGACAGCTGGCAGGGGCTTCCCTACGAGCAGTACTTC.

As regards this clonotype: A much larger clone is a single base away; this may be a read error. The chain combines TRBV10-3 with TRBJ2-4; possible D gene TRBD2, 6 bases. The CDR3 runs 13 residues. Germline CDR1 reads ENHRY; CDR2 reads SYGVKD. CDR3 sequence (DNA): TGTGCCACCAGTGCGGGGCAGGAAAACATTCAGTACTTC. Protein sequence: CATSAGQENIQYF.

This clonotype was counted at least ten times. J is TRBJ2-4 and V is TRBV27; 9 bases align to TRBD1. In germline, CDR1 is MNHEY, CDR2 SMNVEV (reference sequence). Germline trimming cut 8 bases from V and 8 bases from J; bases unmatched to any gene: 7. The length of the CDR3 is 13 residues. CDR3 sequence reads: CASRVQGADIQYF. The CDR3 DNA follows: TGTGCCAGCCGCGTACAGGGGGCAGACATTCAGTACTTC.

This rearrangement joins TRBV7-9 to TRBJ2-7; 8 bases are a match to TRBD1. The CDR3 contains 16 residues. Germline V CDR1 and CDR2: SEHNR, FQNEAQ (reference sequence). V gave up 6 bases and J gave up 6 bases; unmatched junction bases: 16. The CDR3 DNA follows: TGTGCCAGCAGTACACCCGGGACAGGCCTCGATCGCGAGCAGTACTTC. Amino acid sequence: CASSTPGTGLDREQYF.

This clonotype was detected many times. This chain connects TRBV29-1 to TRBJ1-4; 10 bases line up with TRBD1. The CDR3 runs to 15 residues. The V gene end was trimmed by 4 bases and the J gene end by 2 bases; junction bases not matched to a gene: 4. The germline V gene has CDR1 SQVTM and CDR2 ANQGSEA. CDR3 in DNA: TGCAGCGTTGGACAGGGGGCTGTTACTAATGAAAAACTGTTTTTT. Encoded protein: CSVGQGAVTNEKLFF.

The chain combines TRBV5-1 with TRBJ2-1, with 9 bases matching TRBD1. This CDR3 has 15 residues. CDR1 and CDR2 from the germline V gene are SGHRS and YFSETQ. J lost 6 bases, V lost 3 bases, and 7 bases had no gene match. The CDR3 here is CASSSGTGISNEQFF. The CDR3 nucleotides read TGCGCCAGCAGCTCAGGGACAGGGATCAGCAATGAGCAGTTCTTC.

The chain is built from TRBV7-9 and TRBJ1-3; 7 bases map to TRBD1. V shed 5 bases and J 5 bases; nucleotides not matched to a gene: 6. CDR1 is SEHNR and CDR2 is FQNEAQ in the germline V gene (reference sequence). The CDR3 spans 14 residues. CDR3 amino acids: CASSTGQDRNTIYF. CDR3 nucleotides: TGTGCCAGCAGCACCGGACAGGATAGAAACACCATATATTTT.

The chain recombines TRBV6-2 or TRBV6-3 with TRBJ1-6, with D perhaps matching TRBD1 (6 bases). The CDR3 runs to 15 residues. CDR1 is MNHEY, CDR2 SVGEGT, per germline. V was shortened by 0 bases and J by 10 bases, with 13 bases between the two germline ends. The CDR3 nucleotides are TGTGCCAGCAGTTACTCGCGTCAGGGACACTCACCCCTCCACTTT. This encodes CASSYSRQGHSPLHF.

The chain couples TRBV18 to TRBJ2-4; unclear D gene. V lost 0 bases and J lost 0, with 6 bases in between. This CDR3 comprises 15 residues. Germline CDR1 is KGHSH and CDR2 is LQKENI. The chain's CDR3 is CASSPPALAKNIQYF. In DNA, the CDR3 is TGTGCCAGCTCACCACCCGCACTAGCCAAAAACATTCAGTACTTC.

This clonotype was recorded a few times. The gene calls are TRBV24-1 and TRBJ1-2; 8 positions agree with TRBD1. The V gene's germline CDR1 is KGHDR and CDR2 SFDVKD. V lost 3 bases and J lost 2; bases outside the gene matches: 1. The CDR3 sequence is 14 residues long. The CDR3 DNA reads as TGTGCCACCAGTGATGGGGACAGGAACTATGGCTACACCTTC. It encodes CATSDGDRNYGYTF.

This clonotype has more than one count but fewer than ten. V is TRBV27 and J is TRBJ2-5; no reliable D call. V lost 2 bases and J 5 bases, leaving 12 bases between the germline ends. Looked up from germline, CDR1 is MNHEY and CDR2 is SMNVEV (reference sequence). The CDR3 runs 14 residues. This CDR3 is CASSLTPGSETQYF. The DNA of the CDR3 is TGTGCCAGCAGTTTAACCCCGGGTTCGGAGACCCAGTACTTC.